The 17 T cell receptor beta chains reported below all come from one sample, sequenced in a study of OX40 agonist ivuxolimab in advanced cancers. Assay used: immunoSEQ multiplex PCR; TCRdb lists only in-frame clones, some missing. Of some 86,000 clones listed, approximately 85% are singletons. Sample: CD4+ or CD8+ T cells sorted from blood, taken in a trial of the OX40 agonist ivuxolimab. The receptors were sampled from an adult with an advanced solid tumor such as melanoma, head and neck, liver or kidney cancer.

The chain is built from TRBV27 and TRBJ1-1; D is uncertain. Germline V gene sequence: CDR1 MNHEY, CDR2 SMNVEV (reference sequence). Trimming took off 6 bases at V and 4 bases at J, with 12 bases between the two ends. The CDR3 covers 13 residues. The CDR3 DNA follows: TGTGCCAGCAGAGCCTTGGTTGGCACTGAAGCTTTCTTT. As protein: CASRALVGTEAFF.

The rearrangement uses TRBV10-1 and TRBJ2-3; 14 bases map to TRBD2. The CDR3 totals 17 residues. J lost 4 bases, V lost 8 bases, and 11 bases had no gene match. Looked up from germline, CDR1 is WNHNN and CDR2 is SYGVQD (reference sequence). Here the CDR3 reads CASPGTSGSKTADTQYF. In nucleotides, the CDR3 is TGCGCCAGCCCCGGGACTAGCGGGAGCAAGACGGCAGATACGCAGTATTTT.

The rearrangement links TRBV4-1 to TRBJ2-5; D may be TRBD2 (7 bases). CDR1 and CDR2 (germline): MGHRA, YSYEKL. Trimming removed 3 bases at V and 4 bases at J, with 15 bases between. The CDR3 runs to 15 residues. The CDR3 nucleotides read TGCGCCAGCAGCCAGGGGGGGCTAGGGAGAGAGACCCAGTACTTC. Translating it yields CASSQGGLGRETQYF.

The V and J genes are TRBV18 and TRBJ2-1, with 14 bases that match TRBD2. With 1 base clipped from V and 5 bases from J, the junction kept 4 bases outside the gene matches. This CDR3 has 17 residues. From germline, CDR1 is KGHSH and CDR2 LQKENI. This CDR3 is CASSPLRLAGGNNEQFF. The CDR3 bases are TGTGCCAGCTCACCACTGAGACTAGCGGGAGGGAACAATGAGCAGTTCTTC.

The chain uses TRBV10-3 and TRBJ1-1; 8 positions match TRBD1. The CDR3 covers 15 residues. The germline gives CDR1 ENHRY, CDR2 SYGVKD. The V and J ends lost 0 bases and 9 bases, in that order; junction bases with no gene match: 9. The CDR3 DNA is TGTGCCATCAGTGAGTCCCCGACAGGGGCGTTGAAAGCTTTCTTT. It encodes CAISESPTGALKAFF.

This chain uses TRBV7-2 with TRBJ2-1, with D unresolved. CDR3 length: 12 residues. Germline V lookup: CDR1 SGHTA, CDR2 FQGNSA. V was shortened by 6 bases and J by 9 bases, with 12 bases between the two germline ends. CDR3 sequence (DNA): TGTGCCAGCAGTCGAATTGTTGGTGAGCAGTTCTTC. As protein: CASSRIVGEQFF.

This chain uses TRBV4-1 with TRBJ1-5; unclear D gene. This CDR3 spans 14 amino acids. The germline CDR1 and CDR2 sequences are MGHRA and YSYEKL. V dropped 0 bases and J dropped 5 bases, with 8 bases sitting between them. CDR3 protein: CASSQDNGYQPQHF. As DNA, the CDR3 is TGCGCCAGCAGCCAAGATAACGGATATCAGCCCCAGCATTTT.

About this clone: Other DNA sequences in this sample translate to the same CDR3. The rearrangement links TRBV5-4 to TRBJ2-5; 12 bases fit TRBD2. This CDR3 is 15 amino acids long. The V and J ends lost 0 bases and 5 bases, in that order; junction bases with no gene match: 2. CDR1 and CDR2 (germline): SGHNT, YYREEE (reference sequence). CDR3 amino acids: CASSLGLAGGETQYF. CDR3 DNA: TGTGCCAGCAGCTTGGGGCTAGCGGGAGGGGAGACCCAGTACTTC.

V usage is TRBV2 and J usage is TRBJ1-6; 9 bases fit TRBD1. The germline CDR1 and CDR2 sequences are SNHLY and FYNNEI. V was pared by 11 bases and J by 10 bases, with 6 bases of the junction left unmatched. The CDR3 totals 12 residues. The CDR3 region has the DNA TGTGCCGGAGGGACAGGGCAATCACCCCTCCACTTT. This sequence encodes CAGGTGQSPLHF.

The CDR3 protein is CASSLGRNEQYF. Here the CDR3 DNA reads TGTGCCAGCAGCCTTGGGAGGAACGAGCAGTACTTC. The chain links TRBV13 to TRBJ2-7, with D possibly TRBD2 on 6 matching bases. Trimming cost V 5 bases and J 5 bases, with 10 bases left between them. Germline V gene lookup returns CDR1 PRHDT and CDR2 FYEKMQ (reference sequence). The CDR3 has 12 amino acids.

This sequence joins TRBV28 and TRBJ1-4, with no clear D. This CDR3 is 12 amino acids long. Per the germline V gene, CDR1 is MDHEN and CDR2 is SYDVKM. Trimming cost V 8 bases and J 0 bases, with 4 bases left between them. As DNA, the CDR3 is TGTGCCAGCGGAGCAACTAATGAAAAACTGTTTTTT. Residues: CASGATNEKLFF.

The chain couples TRBV5-1 to TRBJ2-3; 13 bases are shared with TRBD2. CDR1 and CDR2 from the germline V gene are SGHRS and YFSETQ. The trim removed 0 bases at V and 3 bases at J, leaving 1 base unmatched. This CDR3 is built from 16 residues. CDR3 residues: CASSLELAGGTDTQYF. The CDR3, as DNA: TGCGCCAGCAGCTTGGAACTAGCGGGAGGGACAGATACGCAGTATTTT.

The J gene is TRBJ2-2, the V gene TRBV7-2, with 8 bases that match TRBD2. CDR3 size: 17 residues. Losses at the gene ends were 4 bases for V and 5 bases for J; bases not matched to a gene: 12. Germline V gene data show CDR1 as SGHTA and CDR2 as FQGNSA. In nucleotides, the CDR3 is TGTGCCAGCAGCTCGACAGCCGAGACTAGCGTGACCGGGGAGCTGTTTTTT. Translation gives CASSSTAETSVTGELFF.

This clone has only a few counts. The J gene is TRBJ2-3, the V gene TRBV28; TRBD2 agrees at 9 bases. CDR1 and CDR2 from the germline V gene are MDHEN and SYDVKM. The CDR3 runs 18 residues. V gave up 4 bases and J gave up 10 bases; unmatched junction bases: 21. The CDR3 sequence: CASSYYASLAGRPAAQYF. The DNA of the CDR3 is TGTGCCAGCAGTTATTATGCGTCACTAGCGGGCCGACCGGCGGCGCAGTATTTT.

The chain has TRBV7-6 and TRBJ2-7, with D tentatively TRBD2 (5 bases). Germline V lookup: CDR1 SGHVS, CDR2 FNYEAQ. Trimming took off 2 bases at V and 7 bases at J, with 12 bases between the two ends. This CDR3 has 13 amino acids. The CDR3 DNA is TGTGCCAGCAGCTTACTGGGAACGGGAGAGCAGTACTTC. It specifies CASSLLGTGEQYF.

This sequence joins TRBV11-1 and TRBJ2-7; 9 bases match TRBD1. Losses at the gene ends were 5 bases for V and 4 bases for J; bases not matched to a gene: 9. The CDR3 length is 15 residues. The germline gives CDR1 SGHAT, CDR2 FQDESV (reference sequence). The DNA for the CDR3 is TGTGCCAGCAGCCAAAACCGGGACAGGGATTACGAGCAGTACTTC. Translated: CASSQNRDRDYEQYF.

The chain joins TRBV18 to TRBJ2-7, with D perhaps TRBD1 (6 bases). The CDR3 is 14 amino acids. CDR1 is KGHSH and CDR2 is LQKENI in the germline V gene. V was pared by 2 bases and J by 0 bases, with 8 bases between. The CDR3 is CASSPGTSSYEQYF. In nucleotides, the CDR3 is TGTGCCAGCTCACCAGGGACATCCTCCTACGAGCAGTACTTC. Together with reference TRBV18 and TRBJ2-7, the CDR3 gives the full variable domain: NAGVMQNPRHLVRRRGQEARLRCSPMKGHSHVYWYRQLPEEGLKFMVYLQKENIIDESGMPKERFSAEFPKEGPSILRIQQVVRGDSAAYFCASSPGTSSYEQYFGPGTRLTVT.